Presented here are 12 T cell receptor beta chains from one specimen sequenced in a study of regulatory T cells in long-lasting Graves disease (dated by TCRdb to the early 2020s). Library construction relied on multiplex PCR. The listed sequencing device is Illumina HiSeq 4000. To build TCR beta libraries, CDR3 regions were amplified by Arm-PCR using iRepertoire HTBI primers. TCRdb took the public reads, trimmed them with fastp at Q25, ran MiXCR for clone calling and kept in-frame beta chains. CDR3 protein duplicates are merged, each entry listing the most common genes and DNA. Here the sample has 600,000 to 850,000 distinct CDR3 sequences; about 30% occur a single time. The ten biggest clones cover under 55% of the sample. The time point label corresponds to: persistent/refractory GD, antithyroid drugs over 5 years with positive TRAb. For both TCR sequencing and RNA sequencing, RNA was extracted from PBMCs in TRIzol.

Source: peripheral blood mononuclear cells (PBMCs), taken when the disease was refractory, from a patient treated with antithyroid drugs. The receptor set was obtained from a female donor with Graves disease.

This clonotype was counted only a few times. The rearrangement links TRBV5-1 to TRBJ2-2; D is possibly TRBD2 (6 bases). Germline CDR1 and CDR2: SGHRS and YFSETQ. V lost 2 bases and J 6 bases, leaving 11 bases between the germline ends. The CDR3 contains 14 residues. CDR3 region: CASSLNTGAGELFF. The DNA of the CDR3 is TGCGCCAGCAGCTTAAATACGGGGGCCGGGGAGCTGTTTTTT.

This clonotype showed up many times. V gene TRBV12-3 or TRBV12-4 combines with J gene TRBJ2-5; TRBD2 is a possible D gene (7 bases). Trimming stripped 6 bases from V and 4 bases from J, with 21 bases between. This CDR3 is 16 amino acids long. The CDR3 region is CASRSRGGGPGETQYF. DNA for the CDR3: TGTGCCAGCAGATCGAGGGGGGGAGGGCCGGGAGAGACCCAGTACTTC.

This rearrangement joins TRBV12-3 or TRBV12-4 to TRBJ2-5; D gene unclear. V lost 2 bases to trimming and J lost 5 bases, with 6 bases between them. This CDR3 region has 12 residues. The CDR3 is CASSLRSETQYF. The CDR3 DNA reads TGTGCCAGCAGTTTAAGAAGTGAGACCCAGTACTTC.

The genes are TRBV20-1 and TRBJ1-1, with D unclear. V was clipped by 3 bases and J by 2 bases, with 10 bases between them. There are 13 residues in the CDR3. CDR1 is DFQATT and CDR2 is SNEGSKA in the germline V gene (reference sequence). In nucleotides, the CDR3 is TGCAGTGCTAGCCAGATGGGAAACACTGAAGCTTTCTTT. It translates to CSASQMGNTEAFF.

Concerning this clonotype itself: A much larger clone lies one base from this, so it may be a read error. The CDR3 sequence: CASSFFREREQYF. The CDR3, as DNA: TGTGCCAGCAGTTTTTTCAGGGAGCGAGAGCAGTACTTC. The chain carries TRBV12-3 or TRBV12-4 and TRBJ2-7; D may correspond to TRBD1 or TRBD2 (5 bases each). The V and J ends lost 3 bases and 7 bases respectively, with 13 bases between them. The CDR3 runs to 13 residues.

The table lists this clonotype with a few counts. The gene calls are TRBV30 and TRBJ2-4; 7 bases line up with TRBD1. Trimming took 3 bases from V and 9 from J; bases not matched to a gene: 2. Germline V gene sequence: CDR1 GTSNPN, CDR2 SVGIG (reference sequence). This CDR3 has 11 residues. CDR3 protein: CAWRTGSIQYF. In DNA, the CDR3 is TGTGCCTGGAGGACAGGGTCCATTCAGTACTTC.

This clonotype was counted a few times. This rearrangement joins TRBV27 to TRBJ1-5, with D uncertain. The CDR3 is 14 residues long. Germline V lookup: CDR1 MNHEY, CDR2 SMNVEV (reference sequence). Between the trimmed V and J ends, which lost 6 bases and 0 bases, there was a span of 9 bases. The CDR3 DNA reads as TGTGCCAGCAGCCCGTTGGATAGCAATCAGCCCCAGCATTTT. Translated: CASSPLDSNQPQHF.

This clonotype was counted only a few times. The chain has TRBV20-1 and TRBJ2-2; D tentatively reads TRBD1 or TRBD2 (7 bases each). This CDR3 is built from 14 residues. Germline V gene lookup returns CDR1 DFQATT and CDR2 SNEGSKA (reference sequence). V shed 3 bases and J shed 6 bases, with 14 bases lying between them. The chain's CDR3 is CSARPGGQSGELFF. CDR3 coding DNA: TGCAGTGCTAGGCCGGGGGGACAGTCCGGGGAGCTGTTTTTT.

This chain connects TRBV25-1 to TRBJ2-5; weak D call: TRBD2 (6 bases). Trimming removed 7 bases at V and 6 bases at J, with 12 bases between. Looked up from germline, CDR1 is MGHDK and CDR2 is SYGVNS. CDR3 length: 12 residues. This CDR3 reads CASMGGNQTQYF. CDR3 sequence (DNA): TGTGCCAGCATGGGGGGTAATCAGACCCAGTACTTC. The complete variable domain, with remaining parts taken from reference TRBV25-1 and TRBJ2-5, reads EADIYQTPRYLVIGTGKKITLECSQTMGHDKMYWYQQDPGMELHLIHYSYGVNSTEKGDLSSESTVSRIRTEHFPLTLESARPSHTSQYLCASMGGNQTQYFGPGTRLLVL.

This chain connects TRBV6-5 to TRBJ1-5; D is undetermined. The CDR3 covers 16 residues. The V and J ends lost 2 bases and 2 bases respectively, with 13 bases between them. The germline CDR1 and CDR2 sequences are MNHEY and SVGAGI. CDR3 nucleotides: TGTGCCAGCAGTTACGATCACCCCGACGGCAATCAGCCCCAGCATTTT. Residues: CASSYDHPDGNQPQHF.

A single count supports this clonotype. The chain couples TRBV12-3 or TRBV12-4 to TRBJ2-1; D call uncertain. V dropped 8 bases and J dropped 0 bases, with 14 bases sitting between them. This CDR3 has 15 amino acids. The CDR3 DNA reads as TGTGCCAGCTTTACCGGCGCCAGCTCCTACAATGAGCAGTTCTTC. This translates into CASFTGASSYNEQFF.

This clonotype was recorded a few times. CDR3 bases: TGTGCCAGCAGTGAAGCGTGGGAAAGGAGCAATCAGCCCCAGCATTTT. Residues: CASSEAWERSNQPQHF. V and J are TRBV6-1 and TRBJ1-5, with no clear D. CDR1 is MNHNS, CDR2 SASEGT, per germline. V lost 0 bases and J lost 1, with 10 bases in between. This CDR3 region has 16 residues.